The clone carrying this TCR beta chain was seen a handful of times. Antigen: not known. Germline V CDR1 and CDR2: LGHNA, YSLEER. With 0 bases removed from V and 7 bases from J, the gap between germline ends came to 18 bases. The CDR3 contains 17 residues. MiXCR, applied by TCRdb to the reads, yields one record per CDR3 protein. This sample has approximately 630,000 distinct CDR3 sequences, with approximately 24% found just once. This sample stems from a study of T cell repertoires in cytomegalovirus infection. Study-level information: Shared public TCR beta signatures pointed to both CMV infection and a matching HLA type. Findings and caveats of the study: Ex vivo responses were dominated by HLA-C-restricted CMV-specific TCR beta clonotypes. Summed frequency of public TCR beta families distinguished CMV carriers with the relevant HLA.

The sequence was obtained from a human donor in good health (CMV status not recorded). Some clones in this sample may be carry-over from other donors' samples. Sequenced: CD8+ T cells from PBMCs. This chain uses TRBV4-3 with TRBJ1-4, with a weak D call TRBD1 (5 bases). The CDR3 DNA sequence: TGCGCCAGCAGCCAAGAAGCTAGGCAGGGCGGTCGTGAAAAACTGTTTTTT. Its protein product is CASSQEARQGGREKLFF.